Sequencing of this T cell receptor (beta chain) was carried out in a study of blood T cells in healthy people across ages. Findings and limits, study-wide: Age showed a roughly linear inverse relationship with TCR beta diversity per million T cells.

In germline, CDR1 is MNHEY, CDR2 SMNVEV (reference sequence). The V and J ends lost 4 bases and 4 bases, in that order; junction bases with no gene match: 5. The CDR3 totals 14 residues. Details on this clonotype: No antigen is known for it.

Combining a sample-barcoded 5' primer with a J-beta primer mix, a second PCR ran for 7 to 11 cycles. One entry per CDR3 protein, called by TCRdb with MiXCR from the 5' RACE reads. This repertoire shows 1,100,000 or so distinct CDR3 sequences, 40% to 55% found once; its top ten account for approximately 17%. This sequence was found in a woman aged 60 to 75 in good health. The chain carries TRBV27 and TRBJ1-1; 8 bases are a match to TRBD1. The sequenced material came from blood. CDR3 protein: CASSSNRGVTEAFF. CDR3 sequence (DNA): TGTGCCAGCAGTTCGAACAGGGGGGTCACTGAAGCTTTCTTT.